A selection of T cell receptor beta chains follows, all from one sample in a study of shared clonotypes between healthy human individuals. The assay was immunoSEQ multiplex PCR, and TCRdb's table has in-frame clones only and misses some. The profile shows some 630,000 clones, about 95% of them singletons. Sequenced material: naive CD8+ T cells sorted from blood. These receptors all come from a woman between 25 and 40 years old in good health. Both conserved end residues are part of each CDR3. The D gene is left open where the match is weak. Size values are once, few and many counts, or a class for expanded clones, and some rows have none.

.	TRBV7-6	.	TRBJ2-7	TGTGCCAGCAGCGGCGGGGCGTTCTACGAGCAGTACTTC	CASSGGAFYEQYF
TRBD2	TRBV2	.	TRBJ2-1	TGTGCCACCGGGACTAGCGGGAGCTCCTACAATGAGCAGTTCTTC	CATGTSGSSYNEQFF
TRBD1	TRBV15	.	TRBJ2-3	TGTGCCACCAGCAGCCCGGGACAGGGGGTCTCAGATACGCAGTATTTT	CATSSPGQGVSDTQYF
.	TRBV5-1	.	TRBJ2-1	TGCGCCAGCAGCTGGAGCCGGGACCGCTACGACGGAAATGAGCAGTTCTTC	CASSWSRDRYDGNEQFF
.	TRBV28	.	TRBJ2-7	TGTGCCAGCAGTTTAAGGGGGGTGGCGGCCTACGAGCAGTACTTC	CASSLRGVAAYEQYF
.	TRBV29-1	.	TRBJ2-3	TGCAGCGTATACAGGGGGGGAGTTGATACGCAGTATTTT	CSVYRGGVDTQYF
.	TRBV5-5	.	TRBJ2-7	TGTGCCAGCAGCTTGGTGGAATTGACAGGCTACGAGCAGTACTTC	CASSLVELTGYEQYF
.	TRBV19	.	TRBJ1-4	TGTGCCAGTAGTATACTGGCCCCTGCAACTAATGAAAAACTGTTTTTT	CASSILAPATNEKLFF
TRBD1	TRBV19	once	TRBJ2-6	TGTGCCAGTCACCCGGGACAGGGGGTTATTTCTGGGGCCAACGTCCTGACTTTC	CASHPGQGVISGANVLTF
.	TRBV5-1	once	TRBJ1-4	TGCGCCAGCAGCTTAGGACAGTCGACGGATGAAAAACTGTTTTTT	CASSLGQSTDEKLFF
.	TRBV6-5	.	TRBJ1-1	TGTGCCAGCAGATCAATGGGAGGGACGAACACTGAAGCTTTCTTT	CASRSMGGTNTEAFF
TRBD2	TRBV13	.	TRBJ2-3	TGTGCCAGCAGCTCTCTAGCGGGAGGGCCATTGCGGGTGAGAACAGATACGCAGTATTTT	CASSSLAGGPLRVRTDTQYF
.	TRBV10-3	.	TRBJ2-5	TGTGCCATCAGTGGGGTCGCGTTCGAAGAGACCCAGTACTTC	CAISGVAFEETQYF
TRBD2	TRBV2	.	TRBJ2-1	TGTGCCAGCAGTGCCTCTAGCGGGGCCTCCTACAATGAGCAGTTCTTC	CASSASSGASYNEQFF
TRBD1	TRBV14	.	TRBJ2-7	TGTGCCAGCAGCCAAGATAAGTCCGGACAGGGTCGGTACGAGCAGTACTTC	CASSQDKSGQGRYEQYF
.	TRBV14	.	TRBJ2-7	TGTGCCAGCAGCCCCTTTGGACGGAACCCCTACGAGCAGTACTTC	CASSPFGRNPYEQYF
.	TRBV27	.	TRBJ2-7	TGTGCCAGCAGGGGGGGACCCCGCTCCTACGAGCAGTACTTC	CASRGGPRSYEQYF